The 8 T cell receptor beta chains in this list originate from one sample, sequenced in a study of blood T cell repertoires in COVID-19. The repertoire was sequenced with immunoSEQ multiplex PCR; TCRdb's copy has only in-frame clones and lacks some. Seen here are approximately 200,000 clones, roughly 85% observed once, and the top ten hold 2.5% to 3.5%. Sequencing was performed on peripheral blood. The receptors derive from a man in his fifties or sixties who had recovered from COVID-19.

The chain couples TRBV3-1 (or the pseudogene TRBV3-2) to TRBJ2-7; 10 bases align to TRBD2. Germline-derived CDR1 and CDR2 are LGHDT and YNNKEL (reference sequence). The CDR3 runs 15 residues. V lost 2 bases and J lost 7; bases outside the gene matches: 8. The CDR3 DNA is TGTGCCAGCAGCCAAATAGCGGGAGGATCGGGGGAGCAGTACTTC. As protein: CASSQIAGGSGEQYF.

The CDR3 region is CAWSGTPVSNQPQHF. Here the CDR3 DNA reads TGTGCCTGGAGTGGGACACCCGTTAGCAATCAGCCCCAGCATTTT. This chain connects TRBV30 to TRBJ1-5, with D possibly TRBD1 on 5 matching bases. Trimming shortened V by 1 base and J by 0 bases, and 10 bases separated the two germline ends. This CDR3 is built from 15 residues. Germline values: CDR1 GTSNPN, CDR2 SVGIG (reference sequence).

J is TRBJ2-4 and V is TRBV4-1, with D tentatively TRBD1 (5 bases). Germline lookup yields CDR1 MGHRA and CDR2 YSYEKL. This CDR3 contains 15 residues. The V end was cut by 1 base, the J end by 8 bases, with 15 bases between. The CDR3 DNA is TGCGCCAGCAGCCAAGTAAGCAGGGTAGCCGACATTCAGTACTTC. It translates to CASSQVSRVADIQYF.

The chain employs TRBV7-9 and TRBJ1-5; tentatively, D is TRBD1 (6 bases). Germline V gene sequence: CDR1 SEHNR, CDR2 FQNEAQ (reference sequence). The CDR3 spans 15 residues. Between the trimmed V and J ends, which lost 4 bases and 6 bases, there was a span of 16 bases. The CDR3 region is CASSSTTGGSQPQHF. In DNA, the CDR3 is TGTGCCAGCAGCTCCACGACAGGAGGTAGTCAGCCCCAGCATTTT.

V gene TRBV27 combines with J gene TRBJ1-2, with 7 nucleotides matching TRBD1. The CDR3 runs to 16 residues. The junction had 14 bases not matched to a gene; V was cut back by 2 bases and J by 8 bases. CDR1 MNHEY and CDR2 SMNVEV come from the germline V gene (reference sequence). The CDR3 loop is CASSLVRSTGPRGYTF. The CDR3 DNA sequence: TGTGCCAGCAGTTTAGTAAGGTCGACAGGGCCGAGAGGCTACACCTTC.

The J gene is TRBJ1-1, the V gene TRBV2; D gene unclear. From germline, CDR1 is SNHLY and CDR2 FYNNEI. This CDR3 is built from 13 residues. Trimming removed 8 bases from V and 4 bases from J, with 14 bases in between. CDR3 DNA: TGTGCCAGCTCTGGTAGGGAGGGCACTGAAGCTTTCTTT. As protein: CASSGREGTEAFF.

This clone was counted once. V gene TRBV6-5 combines with J gene TRBJ1-2, with 9 bases fitting TRBD1. V lost 5 bases, J lost 4 bases, and 8 bases stayed unmatched. Looked up from germline, CDR1 is MNHEY and CDR2 is SVGAGI. This CDR3 comprises 15 residues. This CDR3 is CASSPGTGPSYGYTF. DNA for the CDR3: TGTGCCAGCAGTCCAGGGACAGGGCCTTCCTATGGCTACACCTTC.

The V gene is TRBV7-6, the J gene TRBJ2-3; no clear D gene. Germline V gene lookup returns CDR1 SGHVS and CDR2 FNYEAQ. V lost 5 bases to trimming and J lost 6 bases, with 21 bases between them. The CDR3 is 16 amino acids. The CDR3 protein is CASSLSFPANEDTQYF. CDR3 DNA sequence: TGTGCCAGCAGCCTTAGTTTCCCCGCGAACGAGGATACGCAGTATTTT.